Shown below are 13 T cell receptor beta chains from a single sample sequenced in a study of neurological immune-mediated disorders. Time point meaning: longitudinal time-point 3. TCRdb redid the calling of the 5' RACE reads with MiXCR, one entry per CDR3 protein. The sample includes 45,000 to 60,000 distinct CDR3 sequences, roughly an eighth of them seen just once. Sequenced: PBMCs. Source of these receptors: a male donor with HTLV-1-associated myelopathy (HAM/TSP).

This clonotype was seen at least ten times. The chain links TRBV29-1 to TRBJ2-1, with TRBD2 matching 10 bases. Germline V gives CDR1 SQVTM, CDR2 ANQGSEA. V was pared by 7 bases and J by 12 bases, with 15 bases of the junction left unmatched. This CDR3 spans 14 amino acids. CDR3 nucleotide sequence: TGCAGCGACAGAGCGGGGGGGCGTGGGTGTGGGCAGTTCTTC. Translating it yields CSDRAGGRGCGQFF.

This clonotype was observed at least ten times. The V and J genes are TRBV12-3 or TRBV12-4 and TRBJ2-3; 7 bases agree with TRBD1. The CDR3 spans 15 residues. V lost 6 bases to trimming and J lost 5 bases; unmatched junction nucleotides: 11. For the CDR3, the DNA is TGTGCCAGCAGAACCCGACAGGGCGGCGGAGATACGCAGTATTTT. Residues: CASRTRQGGGDTQYF.

This clonotype appeared many times. CDR3 sequence reads: CASSALQGSGETQYF. The CDR3 DNA follows: TGTGCCAGCAGCGCCCTACAGGGATCAGGAGAGACCCAGTACTTC. This chain joins TRBV7-2 and TRBJ2-5; TRBD1 might be the D (6 bases). The CDR3 has 15 amino acids. V was trimmed by 5 bases and J by 4 bases, leaving 17 bases between them. The germline CDR1 and CDR2 sequences are SGHTA and FQGNSA.

This clonotype has at least ten counts. The V gene is TRBV20-1, the J gene TRBJ2-1, with D possibly matching TRBD2 (5 bases). The CDR3 sequence is 11 residues long. Germline V gene lookup returns CDR1 DFQATT and CDR2 SNEGSKA (reference sequence). V was clipped by 2 bases and J by 10 bases, with 9 bases between them. CDR3 sequence: CSARPSSEQFF. The CDR3 DNA sequence: TGCAGTGCTAGACCCTCTAGCGAGCAGTTCTTC.

In this sample, this clonotype turned up many times. The rearrangement links TRBV12-3 or TRBV12-4 to TRBJ1-6; a weak D match, TRBD1 (5 bases). The CDR3 runs 18 residues. V lost 3 bases and J 6 bases, leaving 21 bases between the germline ends. The CDR3 here is CASSFFPSYRSFNSPLHF. For the CDR3, the DNA is TGTGCCAGCAGTTTTTTTCCCTCTTACAGGAGCTTTAATTCACCCCTCCACTTT.

This chain joins TRBV4-1 and TRBJ2-2; 10 bases agree with TRBD1. J was trimmed by 3 bases and V by 4 bases; bases with no gene match: 2. Germline V gene sequence: CDR1 MGHRA, CDR2 YSYEKL. The CDR3 covers 15 residues. This CDR3 reads CASSRGQGYTGELFF. The CDR3 DNA follows: TGCGCCAGCAGCCGGGGACAGGGGTACACCGGGGAGCTGTTTTTT.

This clonotype was counted many times. The rearrangement uses TRBV5-1 and TRBJ1-3; tentative D call: TRBD1 (6 bases). The CDR3 is 12 residues long. In germline, CDR1 is SGHRS, CDR2 YFSETQ. Between the trimmed V and J ends, which lost 4 bases and 8 bases, there was a span of 10 bases. CDR3: CASSGRGDTIYF. In DNA, the CDR3 is TGCGCCAGCAGCGGAAGGGGGGACACCATATATTTT.

In this sample, this clonotype turned up many times. The chain has TRBV5-1 and TRBJ2-7; D remains ambiguous. V lost 3 bases, J lost 3 bases, and 10 bases lay in between. The CDR3 runs to 13 residues. Germline V CDR1 and CDR2: SGHRS, YFSETQ. The CDR3: CASSSDIYYEQYF. The DNA of the CDR3 is TGCGCCAGCAGCTCAGACATCTACTACGAGCAGTACTTC. The complete variable domain, with remaining parts taken from reference TRBV5-1 and TRBJ2-7, reads KAGVTQTPRYLIKTRGQQVTLSCSPISGHRSVSWYQQTPGQGLQFLFEYFSETQRNKGNFPGRFSGRQFSNSRSEMNVSTLELGDSALYLCASSSDIYYEQYFGPGTRLTVT.

This clonotype has ten or more counts. The CDR3 coding sequence is TGTGCCAGCAGTGGGGCCACCTACGAGCAGTACTTC. Amino acid sequence: CASSGATYEQYF. This sequence joins TRBV25-1 and TRBJ2-7; no clear D gene. The CDR3 consists of 12 residues. V was clipped by 4 bases and J by 2 bases, with 6 bases between them. Germline CDR1 and CDR2: MGHDK and SYGVNS.

In its sample, this clonotype was seen many times. The chain employs TRBV29-1 and TRBJ2-3; 7 nucleotides agree with TRBD2. The CDR3 consists of 13 residues. V was clipped by 3 bases and J by 4 bases; unmatched bases: 4. CDR1 is SQVTM and CDR2 is ANQGSEA in the germline V gene. CDR3 nucleotide sequence: TGCAGCGTTGAGCGGGGGAACTCAGATACGCAGTATTTT. Translating gives CSVERGNSDTQYF.

The table lists this clonotype with many counts. The chain has TRBV27 and TRBJ1-6; no clear D gene. This CDR3 has 12 amino acids. Deletions cut 4 bases from V and 6 bases from J, with 4 bases between. CDR1 and CDR2 from the germline V gene are MNHEY and SMNVEV (reference sequence). The CDR3 region is CASSWSNSPLHF. DNA for the CDR3: TGTGCCAGCAGTTGGAGTAATTCACCCCTCCACTTT.

This clonotype was picked up many times. The chain is built from TRBV5-1 and TRBJ2-7; D uncertain. Germline assignment: CDR1 SGHRS and CDR2 YFSETQ. The CDR3 runs 16 residues. The V end lost 5 bases, the J end lost 1 base, and 19 bases lay between the germline ends. The CDR3 region is CASSSQDTLLSYEQYF. The CDR3 DNA reads as TGCGCCAGCAGTTCTCAAGACACCCTTCTGTCCTACGAGCAGTACTTC. Based on the CDR3 plus reference TRBV5-1 and TRBJ2-7, the full variable domain is KAGVTQTPRYLIKTRGQQVTLSCSPISGHRSVSWYQQTPGQGLQFLFEYFSETQRNKGNFPGRFSGRQFSNSRSEMNVSTLELGDSALYLCASSSQDTLLSYEQYFGPGTRLTVT.

This clonotype was counted ten times or more. The CDR3 bases are TGTGCCAGCAGCTTATTCCAGGGGGTAGAGACCCAGTACTTC. Translation gives CASSLFQGVETQYF. The chain uses TRBV11-2 and TRBJ2-5; the match to TRBD1 covers 7 bases. Germline V gives CDR1 SGHAT, CDR2 FQNNGV. The length of the CDR3 is 14 residues. V dropped 2 bases and J dropped 4; count of bases not matched to a gene: 4. Variable domain in full (rest from reference TRBV11-2 and TRBJ2-5): EAGVAQSPRYKIIEKRQSVAFWCNPISGHATLYWYQQILGQGPKLLIQFQNNGVVDDSQLPKDRFSAERLKGVDSTLKIQPAKLEDSAVYLCASSLFQGVETQYFGPGTRLLVL.